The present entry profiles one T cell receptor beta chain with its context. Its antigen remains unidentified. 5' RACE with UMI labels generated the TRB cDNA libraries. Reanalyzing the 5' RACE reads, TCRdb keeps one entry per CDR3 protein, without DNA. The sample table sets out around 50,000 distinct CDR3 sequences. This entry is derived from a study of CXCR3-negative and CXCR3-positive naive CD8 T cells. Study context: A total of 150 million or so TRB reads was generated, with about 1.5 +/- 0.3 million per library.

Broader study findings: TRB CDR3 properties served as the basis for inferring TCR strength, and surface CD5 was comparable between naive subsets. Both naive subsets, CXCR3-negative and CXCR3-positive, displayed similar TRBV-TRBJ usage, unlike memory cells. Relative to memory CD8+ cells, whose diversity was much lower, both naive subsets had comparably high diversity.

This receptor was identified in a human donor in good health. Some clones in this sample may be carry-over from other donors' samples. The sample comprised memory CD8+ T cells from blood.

This CDR3 is CATSRSVQGYGYTF. The rearrangement links TRBV15 to TRBJ1-2; TCRdb's D call, TRBD1, is unchecked because there is no DNA. The CDR3 is made up of 14 amino acids. CDR1 and CDR2 (germline): LNHNV, YYDKDF (reference sequence).